The T cell receptor (beta chain) under discussion was sequenced for a study of Ad26.COV2.S vaccination and SARS-CoV-2 variants. Repertoires were generated with immunoSEQ multiplex PCR, while TCRdb's copy carries only in-frame clones and drops some. The sample has 180,000 or so clones; 87% are singletons. Sequencing used peripheral blood, obtained after recovery from COVID-19. This receptor was taken from a human donor who had recovered from COVID-19.

DNA for the CDR3: TGTGCCCCCCTCGGGGGAGGGGGGCGGGGCTACACCTTC. Translating it yields CAPLGGGGRGYTF. This chain uses TRBV12-3 or TRBV12-4 with TRBJ1-2; possible D gene TRBD1, 6 bases. CDR3 length equals 13 residues. V was shortened by 11 bases and J by 8 bases, with 21 bases between the two germline ends.